Presented here are 2 T cell receptor beta chains from one specimen sequenced in a study of OX40 agonist ivuxolimab in advanced cancers. This table comes from immunoSEQ multiplex PCR, and its TCRdb copy is limited to in-frame clones, with some not included. Counted here are 30,000 to 35,000 clones, 84% occurring once; the ten biggest clones make up over 1.5%. The sequencing here drew on CD4+ or CD8+ T cells sorted from blood, taken in a trial of the OX40 agonist ivuxolimab. These receptors were taken from an adult with an advanced solid tumor such as melanoma, head and neck, liver or kidney cancer.

This chain connects TRBV5-4 to TRBJ1-2, with a weak D call TRBD1 (5 bases). Germline V gene sequence: CDR1 SGHNT, CDR2 YYREEE (reference sequence). V was trimmed by 0 bases and J by 2 bases, leaving 5 bases between them. The CDR3 is made up of 13 amino acids. CDR3 sequence: CASSLAGNYGYTF. The CDR3 nucleotides read TGTGCCAGCAGCTTGGCAGGGAACTATGGCTACACCTTC. Combining the CDR3 with reference TRBV5-4 and TRBJ1-2 gives the whole variable domain ETGVTQSPTHLIKTRGQQVTLRCSSQSGHNTVSWYQQALGQGPQFIFQYYREEENGRGNFPPRFSGLQFPNYSSELNVNALELDDSALYLCASSLAGNYGYTFGSGTRLTVV.

This chain connects TRBV30 to TRBJ1-6, with TRBD1 as a possible D gene (5 bases). Germline loops: CDR1 GTSNPN, CDR2 SVGIG (reference sequence). V lost 1 base and J 5 bases, leaving 6 bases between the germline ends. This CDR3 is built from 13 residues. The CDR3 sequence: CAWSETDNSPLHF. In DNA form, the CDR3 reads TGTGCCTGGAGTGAGACAGATAATTCACCCCTCCACTTT.